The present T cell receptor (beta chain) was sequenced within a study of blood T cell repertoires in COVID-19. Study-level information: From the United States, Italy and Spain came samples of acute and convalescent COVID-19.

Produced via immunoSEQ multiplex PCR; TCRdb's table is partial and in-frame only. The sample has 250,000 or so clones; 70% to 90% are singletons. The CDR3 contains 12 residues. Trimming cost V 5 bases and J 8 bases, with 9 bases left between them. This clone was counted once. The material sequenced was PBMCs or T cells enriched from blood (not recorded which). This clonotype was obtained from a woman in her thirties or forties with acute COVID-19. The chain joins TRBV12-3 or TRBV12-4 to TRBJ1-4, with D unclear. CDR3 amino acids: CASSRTPEKLFF. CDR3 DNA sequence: TGTGCCAGCAGTCGAACTCCAGAAAAACTGTTTTTT.